These 23 T cell receptor beta chains were all obtained from the same sample, sequenced in a study of post-analysis software for immune sequencing data. Broader study findings: Patients showed TRBV5-6, TRBV5-1 and TRBV20-1 among about five TRBV segments more frequent than in controls.

Their specific antigens are unknown. Prepared libraries of TCR beta cDNA carried unique molecular identifiers. TCRdb itself ran the PCR reads through MiXCR, one entry per CDR3 protein. The sample lists 740,000 or so distinct CDR3 sequences, roughly 58% occurring once. Sequenced input: blood. Receptor source: a girl under 18 with multiple sclerosis.

There are a few counts of this clonotype. The rearrangement uses TRBV12-3 or TRBV12-4 and TRBJ2-3; 7 nucleotides line up with TRBD1. V was pared by 7 bases and J by 2 bases, with 9 bases of the junction left unmatched. CDR3 length: 15 amino acids. CDR3 region: CASTLGDRSTDTQYF. In DNA, the CDR3 is TGTGCCAGCACCCTGGGGGACAGATCCACAGATACGCAGTATTTT.

The chain's CDR3 is CASSQGFRGRPLSKSDEQYF. DNA of the CDR3: TGTGCCAGCAGCCAAGGTTTCAGGGGGCGTCCACTGTCGAAAAGCGACGAGCAGTACTTC. The chain joins TRBV14 to TRBJ2-7; TRBD1 matches at 8 bases. J lost 5 bases, V lost 1 base, and 22 bases had no gene match. CDR3 length equals 20 residues. CDR1 is SGHDN, CDR2 FVKESK, per germline. The whole variable domain, filled in from reference TRBV14 and TRBJ2-7, reads EAGVTQFPSHSVIEKGQTVTLRCDPISGHDNLYWYRRVMGKEIKFLLHFVKESKQDESGMPNNRFLAERTGGTYSTLKVQPAELEDSGVYFCASSQGFRGRPLSKSDEQYFGPGTRLTVT.

This chain uses TRBV7-3 with TRBJ2-3, with TRBD2 matching over 12 bases. Germline V gives CDR1 SGHTA, CDR2 FQGTGA. Unmatched junction bases numbered 2, after V lost 3 bases and J lost 4 bases. This CDR3 comprises 15 residues. The chain's CDR3 is CASSFRTSGADTQYF. The CDR3, as DNA: TGTGCCAGCAGCTTTCGGACTAGCGGGGCAGATACGCAGTATTTT.

This clonotype was recorded a few times. The rearrangement uses TRBV29-1 and TRBJ2-7; 9 nucleotides align to TRBD1. The CDR3 is 16 residues long. The trim removed 8 bases at V and 2 bases at J, leaving 16 bases unmatched. Germline assignment: CDR1 SQVTM and CDR2 ANQGSEA. The CDR3 nucleotides read TGCAGCCCAGAAAGCCGGACAGGGGCGAAAGCCTACGAGCAGTACTTC. Its protein is CSPESRTGAKAYEQYF.

This clonotype was recorded a few times. V usage is TRBV29-1 and J usage is TRBJ2-1; no clear D. The CDR3 length is 11 residues. In germline, CDR1 is SQVTM, CDR2 ANQGSEA. Between the trimmed V and J ends, which lost 1 base and 9 bases, there was a span of 7 bases. CDR3 loop: CSVEVATEQFF. The CDR3 region has the DNA TGCAGCGTTGAAGTCGCAACTGAGCAGTTCTTC.

This chain links TRBV12-3 or TRBV12-4 with TRBJ2-7, with D unclear. There are 15 residues in the CDR3. V was pared by 5 bases and J by 0 bases, with 14 bases between. This CDR3 reads CASSTPAMGSYEQYF. CDR3 sequence (DNA): TGTGCCAGCAGTACCCCGGCGATGGGCTCCTACGAGCAGTACTTC.

J is TRBJ2-2 and V is TRBV7-3, with TRBD2 as a possible D gene (5 bases). This CDR3 is built from 16 residues. With 2 bases removed from V and 6 bases from J, the gap between germline ends came to 16 bases. The germline V gene encodes CDR1 SGHTA and CDR2 FQGTGA. Here the CDR3 reads CASSLSSGRSPGELFF. Here the CDR3 DNA reads TGTGCCAGCAGCTTATCCAGCGGCCGGTCCCCCGGGGAGCTGTTTTTT.

This chain joins TRBV30 and TRBJ2-1; D is ambiguous. This CDR3 is 10 amino acids long. CDR1 GTSNPN and CDR2 SVGIG come from the germline V gene (reference sequence). The V gene lost 6 bases and the J gene lost 9 bases, with 9 bases spanning the gap. CDR3 nucleotides: TGTGCCTGTATGGGGTGTGAGCAGTTCTTC. Translation gives CACMGCEQFF.

The chain combines TRBV29-1 with TRBJ1-2, with 7 bases that match TRBD1. The CDR3 is made up of 12 amino acids. The trim removed 8 bases at V and 3 bases at J, leaving 6 bases unmatched. The germline CDR1 and CDR2 sequences are SQVTM and ANQGSEA. The CDR3 reads CSLRTGDYGYTF. The CDR3 DNA sequence: TGCAGCCTGAGAACAGGGGACTATGGCTACACCTTC.

This chain joins TRBV20-1 and TRBJ2-7, with D maybe TRBD2 (6 bases). Germline V CDR1 and CDR2: DFQATT, SNEGSKA (reference sequence). V was cut by 6 bases and J by 3 bases, with 18 bases left in between. The CDR3 extends over 14 amino acids. The CDR3 DNA follows: TGCAGTGCCCTAGCGCTCCAAAGAGACTACGAGCAGTACTTC. It yields the protein CSALALQRDYEQYF.

V usage is TRBV7-6 and J usage is TRBJ2-5; 8 bases are shared with TRBD1. Trimming took 2 bases from V and 5 from J; bases not matched to a gene: 7. The CDR3 is 15 residues long. Germline V gene sequence: CDR1 SGHVS, CDR2 FNYEAQ. The CDR3 DNA reads as TGTGCCAGCAGCTTATGGGGACGACAGGGGGAGACCCAGTACTTC. It is translated as CASSLWGRQGETQYF.

The V and J genes are TRBV6-1 and TRBJ2-3; tentatively, D is TRBD1 or TRBD2 (5 bases each). The CDR3 loop spans 13 amino acids. Germline V gene lookup returns CDR1 MNHNS and CDR2 SASEGT. The V gene lost 4 bases and the J gene lost 5 bases, with 10 bases spanning the gap. This chain's CDR3 is CASSGERGDTQYF. In DNA form, the CDR3 reads TGTGCCAGCAGTGGAGAGAGGGGAGATACGCAGTATTTT.

The chain has TRBV29-1 and TRBJ2-5; tentatively, D is TRBD2 (5 bases). The end of the DNA fits TRBJ2-7 better, so the J call may be wrong. CDR1 SQVTM and CDR2 ANQGSEA come from the germline V gene. This CDR3 contains 12 residues. CDR3 in DNA: TGCAGCGTTAGGACTTTTATCCACGAGCAGTACTTC. As protein: CSVRTFIHEQYF.

This clonotype has only a few counts. This chain joins TRBV4-1 and TRBJ2-5; perhaps D is TRBD1 or TRBD2 (5 bases each). The V and J ends lost 5 bases and 3 bases respectively, with 13 bases between them. CDR1 is MGHRA and CDR2 is YSYEKL in the germline V gene. CDR3 size: 14 residues. The CDR3 nucleotides are TGCGCCAGCAGCTACCGGGACGGGAAAGAGACCCAGTACTTC. It codes for CASSYRDGKETQYF.

The V and J genes are TRBV5-1 and TRBJ2-5; no firm D call. CDR1 is SGHRS, CDR2 YFSETQ, per germline. Trimming stripped 0 bases from V and 4 bases from J, with 7 bases between. The CDR3 loop spans 13 amino acids. CDR3 loop: CASSLVNGETQYF. CDR3 bases: TGCGCCAGCAGCTTGGTCAACGGAGAGACCCAGTACTTC.

CDR3 residues: CASSQEGSGGGAVETQYF. The CDR3 coding sequence is TGTGCCAGCAGCCAAGAGGGTTCCGGCGGGGGGGCCGTAGAGACCCAGTACTTC. The chain has TRBV4-2 and TRBJ2-5, with 9 bases aligning to TRBD2. The CDR3 spans 18 residues. V was clipped by 0 bases and J by 4 bases; unmatched bases: 12. Per germline, CDR1 LGHNA and CDR2 YNFKEQ.

This clonotype was counted only a few times. The J gene is TRBJ2-7, the V gene TRBV5-1, with D perhaps matching TRBD2 (5 bases). Germline-derived CDR1 and CDR2 are SGHRS and YFSETQ. This CDR3 comprises 14 residues. V lost 3 bases and J 4 bases, leaving 14 bases between the germline ends. CDR3 nucleotide sequence: TGCGCCAGCAGCTCCGGGAACCCCCGGTACGAGCAGTACTTC. Its translation: CASSSGNPRYEQYF.

Regarding this clonotype: The junction departs from germline at one end; a sequencing error may be responsible. The gene calls are TRBV15 and TRBJ2-5; D remains ambiguous. This CDR3 is 13 amino acids long. Looked up from germline, CDR1 is LNHNV and CDR2 is YYDKDF (reference sequence). CDR3 sequence reads: CATRAGSQGTQYF. The DNA for the CDR3 is TGTGCCACCAGGGCTGGATCCCAAGGGACCCAGTACTTC.

A single count supports this clonotype. This rearrangement joins TRBV20-1 to TRBJ2-3, with 8 bases matching TRBD1. Germline CDR1 is DFQATT and CDR2 is SNEGSKA (reference sequence). V dropped 6 bases and J dropped 4; count of bases not matched to a gene: 3. The CDR3 runs 12 residues. The CDR3 loop reads CSARQGSDTQYF. The CDR3 coding sequence is TGCAGTGCCCGACAGGGGTCAGATACGCAGTATTTT.

This chain links TRBV20-1 with TRBJ2-5; a possible D gene is TRBD2 (6 bases). The CDR3 is 14 residues long. Germline values: CDR1 DFQATT, CDR2 SNEGSKA (reference sequence). V dropped 4 bases and J dropped 2 bases, with 14 bases sitting between them. The CDR3 nucleotides read TGCAGTGCTACCCCCGGAGGGGTTCAAGAGACCCAGTACTTC. Translating it yields CSATPGGVQETQYF.

This clonotype was seen more than once but under ten times. V and J are TRBV20-1 and TRBJ2-7; possible D gene TRBD2, 6 bases. The germline CDR1 and CDR2 sequences are DFQATT and SNEGSKA (reference sequence). With 0 bases removed from V and 4 bases from J, the gap between germline ends came to 13 bases. The CDR3 extends over 14 amino acids. The CDR3 bases are TGCAGTGCTAGAGATTGGCGGGATGGTTACGAGCAGTACTTC. Residues: CSARDWRDGYEQYF.

V and J are TRBV12-3 or TRBV12-4 and TRBJ1-5; 7 positions agree with TRBD1. CDR3 size: 15 residues. V trimming: 9 bases; J trimming: 1 base; junction bases outside the gene matches: 9. CDR3 nucleotides: TGTGCCAGTAGGGACAGAAGTCTGAGCAATCAGCCCCAGCATTTT. Amino acids: CASRDRSLSNQPQHF.

The chain employs TRBV29-1 and TRBJ2-1; 7 nucleotides agree with TRBD2. CDR1 and CDR2 (germline): SQVTM, ANQGSEA. V trimming: 6 bases; J trimming: 4 bases; junction bases outside the gene matches: 9. The CDR3 is made up of 14 amino acids. The CDR3 sequence is CSVDTGTKYNEQFF. The CDR3 region has the DNA TGCAGCGTGGACACCGGGACTAAATACAATGAGCAGTTCTTC.